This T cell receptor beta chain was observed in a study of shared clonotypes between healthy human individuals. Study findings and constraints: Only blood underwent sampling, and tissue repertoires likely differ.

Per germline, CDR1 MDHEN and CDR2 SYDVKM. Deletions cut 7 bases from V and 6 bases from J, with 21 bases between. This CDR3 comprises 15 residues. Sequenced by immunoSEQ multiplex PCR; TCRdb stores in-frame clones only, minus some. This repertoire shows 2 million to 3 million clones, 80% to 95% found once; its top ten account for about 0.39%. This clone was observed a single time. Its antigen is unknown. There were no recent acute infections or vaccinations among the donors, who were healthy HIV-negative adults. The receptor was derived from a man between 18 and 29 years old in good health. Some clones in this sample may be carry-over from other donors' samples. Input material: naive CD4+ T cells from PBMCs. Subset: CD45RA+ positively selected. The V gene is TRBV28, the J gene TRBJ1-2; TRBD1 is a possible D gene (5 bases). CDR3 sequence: CASTVVRPGSNGYTF. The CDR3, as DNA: TGTGCCAGCACGGTTGTTAGGCCAGGGTCGAATGGCTACACCTTC.